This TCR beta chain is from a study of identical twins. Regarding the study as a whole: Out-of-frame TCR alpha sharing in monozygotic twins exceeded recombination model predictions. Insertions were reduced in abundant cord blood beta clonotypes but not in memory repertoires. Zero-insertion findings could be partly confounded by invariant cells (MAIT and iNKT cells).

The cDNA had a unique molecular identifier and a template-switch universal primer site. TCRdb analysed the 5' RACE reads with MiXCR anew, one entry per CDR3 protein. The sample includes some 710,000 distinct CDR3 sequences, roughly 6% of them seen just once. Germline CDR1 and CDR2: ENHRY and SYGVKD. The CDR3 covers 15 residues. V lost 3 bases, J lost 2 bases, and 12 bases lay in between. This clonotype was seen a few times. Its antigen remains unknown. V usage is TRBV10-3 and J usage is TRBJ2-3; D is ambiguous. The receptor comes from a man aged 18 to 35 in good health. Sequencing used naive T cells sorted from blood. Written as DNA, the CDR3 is TGTGCCATCAGTGAAAGTGAGCGCCTCACAGATACGCAGTATTTT. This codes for CAISESERLTDTQYF.